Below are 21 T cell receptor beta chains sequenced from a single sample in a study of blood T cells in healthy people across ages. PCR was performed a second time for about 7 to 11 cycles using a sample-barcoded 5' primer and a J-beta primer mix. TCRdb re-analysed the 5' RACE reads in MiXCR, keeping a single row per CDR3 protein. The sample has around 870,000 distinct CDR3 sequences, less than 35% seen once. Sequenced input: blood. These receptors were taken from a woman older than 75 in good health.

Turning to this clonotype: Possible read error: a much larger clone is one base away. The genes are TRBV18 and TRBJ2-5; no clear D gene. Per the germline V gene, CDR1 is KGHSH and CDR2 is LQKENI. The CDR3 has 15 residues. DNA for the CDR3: TGTCCCAGCTCACCACAAGGGTACCCCTACAATGAGCAGTACTTC. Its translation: CPSSPQGYPYNEQYF.

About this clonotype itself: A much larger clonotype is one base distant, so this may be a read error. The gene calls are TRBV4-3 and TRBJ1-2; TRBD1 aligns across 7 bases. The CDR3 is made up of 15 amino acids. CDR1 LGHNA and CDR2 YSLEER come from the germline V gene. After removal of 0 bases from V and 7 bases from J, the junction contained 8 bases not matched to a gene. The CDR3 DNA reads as TGCGCCAGCAGCCAAGAAGGTGACAGGGCTACTGGCTACACCTTC. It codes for CASSQEGDRATGYTF.

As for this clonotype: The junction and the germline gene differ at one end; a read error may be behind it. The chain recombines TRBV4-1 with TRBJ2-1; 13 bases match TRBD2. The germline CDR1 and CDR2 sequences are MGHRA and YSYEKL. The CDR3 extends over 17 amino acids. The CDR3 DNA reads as TGCGCCGGCAGCCCACGACTAGCGGGGGGCCCTTACAATGAGCAGTTCTTC. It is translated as CAGSPRLAGGPYNEQFF.

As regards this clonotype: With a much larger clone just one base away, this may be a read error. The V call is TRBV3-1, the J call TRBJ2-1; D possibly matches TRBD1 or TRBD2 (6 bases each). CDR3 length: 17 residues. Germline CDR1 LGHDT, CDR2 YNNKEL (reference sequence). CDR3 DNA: TGTACCAGCAGCCCAGGTGGGGGGCCTCATAGGCACAATGAGCAGTTCTTC. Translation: CTSSPGGGPHRHNEQFF.

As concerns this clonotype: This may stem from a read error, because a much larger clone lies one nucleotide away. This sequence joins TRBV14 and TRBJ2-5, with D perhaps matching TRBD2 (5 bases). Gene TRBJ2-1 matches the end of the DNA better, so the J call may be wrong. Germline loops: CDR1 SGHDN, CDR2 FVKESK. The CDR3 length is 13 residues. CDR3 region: CASGRAFGETQFF. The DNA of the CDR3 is TGTGCCAGCGGGCGGGCCTTTGGGGAGACCCAGTTCTTC.

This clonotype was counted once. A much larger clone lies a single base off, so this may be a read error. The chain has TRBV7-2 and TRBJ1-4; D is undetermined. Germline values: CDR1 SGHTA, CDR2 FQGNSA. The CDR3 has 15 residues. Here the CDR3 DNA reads TGTGCCAACAGCACCCAGACAATGACTAATGAAAAACTGTTTTTT. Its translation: CANSTQTMTNEKLFF. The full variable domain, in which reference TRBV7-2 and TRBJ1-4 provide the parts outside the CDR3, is GAGVSQSPSNKVTEKGKDVELRCDPISGHTALYWYRQSLGQGLEFLIYFQGNSAPDKSGLPSDRFSAERTGGSVSTLTIQRTQQEDSAVYLCANSTQTMTNEKLFFGSGTQLSVL.

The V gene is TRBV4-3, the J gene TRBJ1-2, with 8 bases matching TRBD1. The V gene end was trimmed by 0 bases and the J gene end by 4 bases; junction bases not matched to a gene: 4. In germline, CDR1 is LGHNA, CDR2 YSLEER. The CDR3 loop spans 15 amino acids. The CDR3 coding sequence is TGCGCCAGCAGCCAAGATCCCGGGACAGGCTATGGCTACACCTTC. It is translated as CASSQDPGTGYGYTF.

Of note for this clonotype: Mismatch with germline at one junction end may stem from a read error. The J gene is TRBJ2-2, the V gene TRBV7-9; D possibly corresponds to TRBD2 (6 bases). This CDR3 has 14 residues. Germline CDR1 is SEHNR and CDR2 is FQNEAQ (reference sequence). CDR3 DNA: TGTGCCGGCAGCTTGGGACTTTCCACCGGGGAGCTGTTTTTT. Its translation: CAGSLGLSTGELFF. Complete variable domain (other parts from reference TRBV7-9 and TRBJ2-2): DTGVSQNPRHKITKRGQNVTFRCDPISEHNRLYWYRQTLGQGPEFLTYFQNEAQLEKSRLLSDRFSAERPKGSFSTLEIQRTEQGDSAMYLCAGSLGLSTGELFFGEGSRLTVL.

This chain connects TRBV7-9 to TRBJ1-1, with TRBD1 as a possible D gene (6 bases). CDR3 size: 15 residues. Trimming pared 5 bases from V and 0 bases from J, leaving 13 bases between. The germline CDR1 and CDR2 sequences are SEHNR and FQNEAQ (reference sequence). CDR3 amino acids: CASSLLQGVNTEAFF. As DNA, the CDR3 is TGTGCCAGCAGCCTCTTACAGGGAGTGAACACTGAAGCTTTCTTT.

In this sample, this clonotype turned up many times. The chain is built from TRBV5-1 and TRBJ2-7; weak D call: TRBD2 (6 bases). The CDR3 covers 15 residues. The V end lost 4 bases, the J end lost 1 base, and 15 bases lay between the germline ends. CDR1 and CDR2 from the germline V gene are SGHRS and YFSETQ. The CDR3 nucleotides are TGCGCCAGCAGCCTCCGGGACTGGATGTCCTACGAGCAGTACTTC. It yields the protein CASSLRDWMSYEQYF.

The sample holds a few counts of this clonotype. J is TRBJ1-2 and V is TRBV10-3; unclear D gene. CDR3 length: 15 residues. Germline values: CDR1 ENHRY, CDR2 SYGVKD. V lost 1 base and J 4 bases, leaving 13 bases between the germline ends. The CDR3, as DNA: TGTGCCATCAGTGAGTTAGCCCACGGTAGCTATGGCTACACCTTC. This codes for CAISELAHGSYGYTF.

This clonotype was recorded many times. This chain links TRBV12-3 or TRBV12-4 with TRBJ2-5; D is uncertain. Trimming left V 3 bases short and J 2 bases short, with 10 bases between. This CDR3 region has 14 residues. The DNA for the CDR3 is TGTGCCAGCAGTTTGCACGGCCAGCAAGAGACCCAGTACTTC. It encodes CASSLHGQQETQYF.

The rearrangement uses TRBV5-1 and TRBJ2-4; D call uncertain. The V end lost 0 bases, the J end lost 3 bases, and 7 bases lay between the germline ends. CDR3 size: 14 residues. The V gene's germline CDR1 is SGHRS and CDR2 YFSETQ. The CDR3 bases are TGCGCCAGCAGCTTGGCCAAGGGCAAAAACATTCAGTACTTC. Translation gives CASSLAKGKNIQYF.

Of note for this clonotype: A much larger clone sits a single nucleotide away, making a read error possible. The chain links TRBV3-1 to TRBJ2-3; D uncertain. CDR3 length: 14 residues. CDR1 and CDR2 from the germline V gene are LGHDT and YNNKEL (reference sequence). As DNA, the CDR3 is TGTGCCTGCAGCCCCCCGGGTAGACCAGATACGCAGTATTTT. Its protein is CACSPPGRPDTQYF.

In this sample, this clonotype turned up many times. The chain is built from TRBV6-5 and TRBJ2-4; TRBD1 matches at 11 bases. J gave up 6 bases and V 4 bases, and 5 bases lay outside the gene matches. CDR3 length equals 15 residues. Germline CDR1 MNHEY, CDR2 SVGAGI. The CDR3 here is CASSWTGGIGNIQYF. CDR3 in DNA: TGTGCCAGCAGTTGGACAGGGGGCATCGGAAACATTCAGTACTTC.

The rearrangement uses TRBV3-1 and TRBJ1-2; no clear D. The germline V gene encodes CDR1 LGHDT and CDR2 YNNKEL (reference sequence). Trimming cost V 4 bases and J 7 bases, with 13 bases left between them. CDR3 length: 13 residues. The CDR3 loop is CASSPAETSGYTF. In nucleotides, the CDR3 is TGTGCCAGCAGCCCGGCTGAGACCTCTGGCTACACCTTC.

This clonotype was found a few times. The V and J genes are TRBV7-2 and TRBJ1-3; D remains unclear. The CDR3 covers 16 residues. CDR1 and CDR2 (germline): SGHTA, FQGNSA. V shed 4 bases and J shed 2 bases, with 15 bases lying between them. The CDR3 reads CASSSHATSTGNTIYF. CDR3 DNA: TGTGCCAGCAGCTCACATGCGACCAGCACTGGAAACACCATATATTTT.

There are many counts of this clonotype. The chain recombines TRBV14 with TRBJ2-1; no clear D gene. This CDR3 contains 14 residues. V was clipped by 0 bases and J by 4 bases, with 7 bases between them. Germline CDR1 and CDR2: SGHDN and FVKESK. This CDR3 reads CASSQDVSYNEQFF. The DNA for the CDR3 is TGTGCCAGCAGCCAAGATGTGTCTTACAATGAGCAGTTCTTC.

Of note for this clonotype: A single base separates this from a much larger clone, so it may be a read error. The CDR3 DNA follows: TGCGCCAGCAGCCCGCTAAGACGGGGGCCTAACTATGGCTACACCTTC. Its protein product is CASSPLRRGPNYGYTF. The chain employs TRBV5-1 and TRBJ1-2; weak D call: TRBD1 (6 bases). V lost 4 bases and J lost 0, with 16 bases in between. The CDR3 covers 16 residues. Per the germline V gene, CDR1 is SGHRS and CDR2 is YFSETQ.

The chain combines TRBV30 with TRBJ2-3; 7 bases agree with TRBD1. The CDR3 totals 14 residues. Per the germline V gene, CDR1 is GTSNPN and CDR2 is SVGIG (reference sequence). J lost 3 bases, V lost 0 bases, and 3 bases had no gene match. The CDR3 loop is CAWSVQGNTDTQYF. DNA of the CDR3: TGTGCCTGGAGTGTACAGGGGAATACAGATACGCAGTATTTT.

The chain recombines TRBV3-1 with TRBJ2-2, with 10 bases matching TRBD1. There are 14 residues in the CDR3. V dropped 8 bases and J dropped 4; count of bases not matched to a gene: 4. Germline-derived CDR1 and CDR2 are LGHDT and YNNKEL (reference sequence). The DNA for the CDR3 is TGTGCCAGCGGGACAGGGGTTTCCACCGGGGAGCTGTTTTTT. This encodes CASGTGVSTGELFF.